This TCR beta chain was captured in a study of cytomegalovirus exposure and HLA in healthy donors. The CDR3 consists of 18 residues. The V gene's germline CDR1 is SGHVS and CDR2 FNYEAQ. Trimming took 2 bases from V and 3 from J, leaving 22 bases between them. PCR employed 60 Vbeta and 13 Jbeta primers. Profiled with immunoSEQ multiplex PCR; TCRdb holds only in-frame clones, not every one. Of 130,000 to 150,000 clones detected, over 70% appear once; the ten largest clones hold roughly 2.8%. The origin of this receptor is a male donor in good health and CMV-seronegative. Material for sequencing was PBMCs. V and J are TRBV7-6 and TRBJ1-1; a weak D match, TRBD1 (6 bases). DNA for the CDR3: TGTGCCAGCAGCTTATTAGGGGGACCCGGGGTGGGGGACACTGAAGCTTTCTTT. Translation: CASSLLGGPGVGDTEAFF.